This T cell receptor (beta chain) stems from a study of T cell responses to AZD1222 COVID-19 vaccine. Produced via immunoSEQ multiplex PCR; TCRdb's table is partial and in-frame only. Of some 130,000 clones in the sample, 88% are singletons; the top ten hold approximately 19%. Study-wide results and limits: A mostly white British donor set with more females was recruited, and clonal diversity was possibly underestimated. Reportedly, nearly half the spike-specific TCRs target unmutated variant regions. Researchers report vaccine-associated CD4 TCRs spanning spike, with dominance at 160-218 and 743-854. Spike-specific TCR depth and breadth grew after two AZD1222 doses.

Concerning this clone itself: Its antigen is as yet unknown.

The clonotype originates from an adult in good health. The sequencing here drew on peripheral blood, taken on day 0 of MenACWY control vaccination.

In nucleotides, the CDR3 is TGTGCCAGCAGCTTGGTAGGGTACACCGGGGAGCTGTTTTTT. Translated, it gives CASSLVGYTGELFF. The chain combines TRBV5-4 with TRBJ2-2, with D unresolved. V was clipped by 0 bases and J by 3 bases, with 6 bases between them. The germline V gene encodes CDR1 SGHNT and CDR2 YYREEE (reference sequence). CDR3 size: 14 residues.